The following is a TCR beta chain sequence with its context. The antigen is undetermined. The sample originates from a study of monozygotic twins with inflammatory bowel disease. The study, taken as a whole, reports: Healthy twins showed more clonotype sharing with others than IBD patients, especially patients with disease activity. Results did not support any single strong IBD-associated signal or clonotype.

With eight separate reactions per sample, the authors made cDNA. The template-switching step introduced UMIs that carried a 6-nucleotide sample barcode. Reanalyzing the 5' RACE reads, TCRdb keeps one entry per CDR3 protein, without DNA. This sample lists 300,000 to 400,000 distinct CDR3 sequences; its ten largest clones have under 2.5%. CDR3 size: 15 residues. Germline V lookup: CDR1 WNHNN, CDR2 SYGVQD (reference sequence). This TCR came from a human donor with ulcerative colitis or Crohn's disease, or a healthy co-twin of an affected twin (not recorded which). What was sequenced was blood. V and J are TRBV10-1 and TRBJ2-2. CDR3 amino acids: CASSESKGSTGELFF.